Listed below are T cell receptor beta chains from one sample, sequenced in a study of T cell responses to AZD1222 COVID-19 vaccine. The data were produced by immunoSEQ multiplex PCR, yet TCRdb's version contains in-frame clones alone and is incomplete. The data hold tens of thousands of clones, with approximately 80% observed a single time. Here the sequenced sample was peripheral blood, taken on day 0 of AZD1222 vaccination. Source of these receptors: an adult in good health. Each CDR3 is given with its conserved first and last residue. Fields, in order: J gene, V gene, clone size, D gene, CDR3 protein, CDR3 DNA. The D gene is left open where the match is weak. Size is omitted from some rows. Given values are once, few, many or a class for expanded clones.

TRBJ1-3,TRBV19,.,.,CASRSPLSGNTIYF,TGTGCCAGTAGGTCCCCCCTCTCTGGAAACACCATATATTTT
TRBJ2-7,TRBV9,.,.,CASSGENYEQYF,TGTGCCAGCAGCGGAGAGAACTACGAGCAGTACTTC
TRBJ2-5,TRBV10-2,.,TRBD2,CASGSSGGAETQYF,TGCGCCAGCGGGTCTAGCGGGGGGGCGGAGACCCAGTACTTC
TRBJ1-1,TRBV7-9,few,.,CASSLPGGWNTEAFF,TGTGCCAGCAGCTTACCTGGGGGCTGGAACACTGAAGCTTTCTTT
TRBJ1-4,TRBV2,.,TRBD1,CASRLQGGTNEKLFF,TGTGCCAGCAGGCTACAGGGGGGAACTAATGAAAAACTGTTTTTT
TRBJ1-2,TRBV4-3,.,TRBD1,CASSHGTGQDPDGYTF,TGCGCCAGCAGCCACGGGACAGGGCAAGATCCGGATGGCTACACCTTC
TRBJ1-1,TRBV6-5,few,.,CASSYVGSTEAFF,TGTGCCAGCAGTTACGTGGGATCGACTGAAGCTTTCTTT
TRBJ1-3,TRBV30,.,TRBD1,CAWSTGEGNTIYF,TGTGCCTGGAGTACAGGGGAAGGAAACACCATATATTTT
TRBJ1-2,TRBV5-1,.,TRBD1,CASSFNPDRANYGYTF,TGCGCCAGCAGCTTTAATCCGGACAGGGCTAACTATGGCTACACCTTC
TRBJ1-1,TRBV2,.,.,CASHRVTNTEAFF,TGTGCCAGCCACAGGGTGACGAACACTGAAGCTTTCTTT
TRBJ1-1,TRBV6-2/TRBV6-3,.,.,CASSYSNTEAFF,TGTGCCAGCAGTTATTCGAACACTGAAGCTTTCTTT
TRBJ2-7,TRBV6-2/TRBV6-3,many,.,CASSYGGIYEQYF,TGTGCCAGCAGTTACGGGGGCATCTACGAGCAGTACTTC
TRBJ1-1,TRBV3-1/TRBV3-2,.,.,CASSPPTSTNTEAFF,TGTGCCAGCAGCCCACCAACCAGTACGAACACTGAAGCTTTCTTT
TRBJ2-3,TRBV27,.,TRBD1,CATADRESTDTQYF,TGTGCCACCGCCGACAGGGAAAGCACAGATACGCAGTATTTT
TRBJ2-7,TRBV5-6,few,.,CASSLDSGLEVYEQYF,TGTGCCAGCAGCTTGGATTCGGGGTTGGAGGTCTACGAGCAGTACTTC
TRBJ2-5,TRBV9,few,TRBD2,CASSRQYQRGGTQYF,TGTGCCAGCAGCCGCCAATACCAGCGGGGGGGGACCCAGTACTTC
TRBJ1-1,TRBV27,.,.,CASVGRDDTEAFF,TGTGCCAGCGTAGGGAGGGATGACACTGAAGCTTTCTTT
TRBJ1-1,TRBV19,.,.,CASSPPGNTEAFF,TGTGCCAGTAGTCCCCCGGGGAACACTGAAGCTTTCTTT
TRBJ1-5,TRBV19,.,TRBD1,CASTSGGTRNQPQHF,TGTGCCAGTACCTCAGGGGGAACTCGCAATCAGCCCCAGCATTTT
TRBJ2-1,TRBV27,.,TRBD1,CASSPMTGGAEQFF,TGTGCCAGCAGTCCCATGACAGGGGGTGCTGAGCAGTTCTTC
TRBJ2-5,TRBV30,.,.,CAWSGPGRTQYF,TGTGCCTGGAGTGGTCCGGGACGGACCCAGTACTTC
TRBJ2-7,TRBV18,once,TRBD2,CASSHRQPGGRSYEQYF,TGTGCCAGCTCACATCGGCAGCCGGGGGGGAGGTCCTACGAGCAGTACTTC
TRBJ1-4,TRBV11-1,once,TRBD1,CASSLRQGLDEKLFF,TGTGCCAGCAGCCTTCGACAGGGTTTAGATGAAAAACTGTTTTTT
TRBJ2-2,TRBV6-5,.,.,CASSLGPGTGELFF,TGTGCCAGCAGCCTTGGACCCGGCACCGGGGAGCTGTTTTTT
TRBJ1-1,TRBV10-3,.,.,CAISDGGHTEAFF,TGTGCCATCAGTGATGGAGGGCACACTGAAGCTTTCTTT
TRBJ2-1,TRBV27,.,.,CASLRQRSSYNEQFF,TGTGCCAGCCTCCGCCAGCGGAGCTCCTACAATGAGCAGTTCTTC
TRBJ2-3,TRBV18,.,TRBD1,CASSPIGGAGDTQYF,TGTGCCAGCTCACCCATAGGGGGCGCGGGAGATACGCAGTATTTT